The 31 T cell receptor beta chains presented below share a single source sample, sequenced in a study of beta chain features in type 1 diabetes. Notes on the study in general: Within each of all four CD4+ subsets, Type 1 diabetes patients had TCRB CDR3s that were moderately but significantly shorter.

No antigen has been identified for these receptors. Sequencing targeted expressed TCRB transcripts, as all isolated RNA had been reverse transcribed. The protocol was immunoSEQ multiplex PCR, while the TCRdb copy is restricted to in-frame clones and leaves out a portion. This sample has a few hundred thousand clones; approximately 16% occur once, and the top ten carry more than 0.015%. The sequenced sample consisted of naive CD4+ T cells from blood. These receptors were taken from a man between 18 and 35 years old with type 1 diabetes.

The sample holds a few counts of this clone. This rearrangement joins TRBV5-1 to TRBJ2-7; 7 bases align to TRBD2. Per the germline V gene, CDR1 is SGHRS and CDR2 is YFSETQ. After removal of 1 base from V and 2 bases from J, the junction contained 3 bases not matched to a gene. The CDR3 extends over 14 amino acids. The CDR3 DNA sequence: TGCGCCAGCAGCTTGAGGAGCGGGGCCTACGAGCAGTACTTC. This gives the protein CASSLRSGAYEQYF. The full variable domain, in which reference TRBV5-1 and TRBJ2-7 provide the parts outside the CDR3, is KAGVTQTPRYLIKTRGQQVTLSCSPISGHRSVSWYQQTPGQGLQFLFEYFSETQRNKGNFPGRFSGRQFSNSRSEMNVSTLELGDSALYLCASSLRSGAYEQYFGPGTRLTVT.

The chain carries TRBV4-1 and TRBJ2-1; tentative D call: TRBD1 (5 bases). The germline CDR1 and CDR2 sequences are MGHRA and YSYEKL. The CDR3 sequence is 14 residues long. With 4 bases removed from V and 6 bases from J, the gap between germline ends came to 13 bases. CDR3 in DNA: TGCGCCAGCAGCCCACAAGGGGCTAGCAATGAGCAGTTCTTC. It codes for CASSPQGASNEQFF.

The chain is built from TRBV10-2 and TRBJ2-2, with TRBD2 matching over 14 bases. Germline V gene data show CDR1 as WSHSY and CDR2 as SAAADI. This CDR3 contains 19 residues. Trimming took 3 bases from V and 5 from J; bases not matched to a gene: 11. The DNA for the CDR3 is TGCGCCAGCAGTGATTCCCGACTAGCGGGAGGGCCTCGGACCGGGGAGCTGTTTTTT. Protein sequence: CASSDSRLAGGPRTGELFF.

In its sample, this clone was seen a few times. The chain is built from TRBV13 and TRBJ1-1; D is unclear. The CDR3 is 14 amino acids. CDR1 and CDR2 (germline): PRHDT, FYEKMQ (reference sequence). Trimming shortened V by 5 bases and J by 1 base, and 11 bases separated the two germline ends. Written as DNA, the CDR3 is TGTGCCAGCAGCACATCGTCGGGGAACACTGAAGCTTTCTTT. It encodes CASSTSSGNTEAFF.

The chain joins TRBV5-1 to TRBJ2-1; 8 nucleotides match TRBD1. There are 17 residues in the CDR3. Germline V gives CDR1 SGHRS, CDR2 YFSETQ. V was pared by 4 bases and J by 0 bases, with 9 bases of the junction left unmatched. The CDR3 loop reads CASSRLWTGSSYNEQFF. CDR3 sequence (DNA): TGCGCCAGCAGCAGACTATGGACAGGGAGCTCCTACAATGAGCAGTTCTTC. The full variable domain, completed using reference TRBV5-1 and TRBJ2-1, is KAGVTQTPRYLIKTRGQQVTLSCSPISGHRSVSWYQQTPGQGLQFLFEYFSETQRNKGNFPGRFSGRQFSNSRSEMNVSTLELGDSALYLCASSRLWTGSSYNEQFFGPGTRLTVL.

This chain uses TRBV6-1 with TRBJ2-1, with a possible D match to TRBD2 (6 bases). The CDR3 covers 14 residues. The V end was cut by 6 bases, the J end by 7 bases, with 16 bases between. Germline loops: CDR1 MNHNS, CDR2 SASEGT. The CDR3 here is CASRYNAGTNEQFF. As DNA, the CDR3 is TGTGCCAGCAGGTATAATGCGGGAACGAATGAGCAGTTCTTC.

This clone has only a few counts. V is TRBV29-1 and J is TRBJ1-2, with D perhaps TRBD1 (6 bases). Trimming stripped 6 bases from V and 0 bases from J, with 14 bases between. Germline values: CDR1 SQVTM, CDR2 ANQGSEA. This CDR3 contains 14 residues. CDR3 residues: CSVNRDTTNYGYTF. CDR3 in DNA: TGCAGCGTAAACCGGGACACTACTAACTATGGCTACACCTTC.

The chain combines TRBV7-2 with TRBJ2-3, with TRBD2 matching over 8 bases. The CDR3 is made up of 14 amino acids. The germline CDR1 and CDR2 sequences are SGHTA and FQGNSA. With V trimmed by 5 bases and J by 4 bases, 5 bases remained unmatched. CDR3 bases: TGTGCCAGCAGCCAGCGGGAGAGGGCAGATACGCAGTATTTT. It specifies CASSQRERADTQYF.

In this sample, this clone turned up a few times. The chain carries TRBV5-1 and TRBJ2-6; tentatively, D is TRBD2 (5 bases). Per germline, CDR1 SGHRS and CDR2 YFSETQ. This CDR3 comprises 15 residues. Trimming removed 6 bases at V and 4 bases at J, with 14 bases between. CDR3 region: CASTLFSGGANVLTF. In DNA form, the CDR3 reads TGCGCCAGCACCCTTTTTTCGGGGGGGGCCAACGTCCTGACTTTC. Combining the CDR3 with reference TRBV5-1 and TRBJ2-6 gives the whole variable domain KAGVTQTPRYLIKTRGQQVTLSCSPISGHRSVSWYQQTPGQGLQFLFEYFSETQRNKGNFPGRFSGRQFSNSRSEMNVSTLELGDSALYLCASTLFSGGANVLTFGAGSRLTVL.

This clone was seen a few times. The chain has TRBV10-3 and TRBJ2-7; TRBD1 matches 11 bases. The V and J ends lost 7 bases and 5 bases, in that order; junction bases with no gene match: 7. CDR3 size: 14 residues. The V gene's germline CDR1 is ENHRY and CDR2 SYGVKD. This CDR3 reads CAIKPDRGLDEQYF. CDR3 sequence (DNA): TGTGCCATCAAACCGGACAGGGGGCTCGACGAGCAGTACTTC.

This clone was observed a handful of times. The chain has TRBV7-2 and TRBJ2-1; D remains ambiguous. The CDR3 sequence is 16 residues long. The germline V gene has CDR1 SGHTA and CDR2 FQGNSA. V was shortened by 4 bases and J by 1 base, with 14 bases between the two germline ends. The CDR3 is CASSSRRRGSYNEQFF. The CDR3 DNA sequence: TGTGCCAGCAGCTCCCGGCGTAGAGGATCCTACAATGAGCAGTTCTTC.

The chain couples TRBV19 to TRBJ2-6; D not certain. The V gene lost 7 bases and the J gene lost 1 base, with 14 bases spanning the gap. The germline CDR1 and CDR2 sequences are LNHDA and SQIVND (reference sequence). This CDR3 has 16 residues. This chain's CDR3 is CASTPHPSSGANVLTF. CDR3 nucleotide sequence: TGTGCCAGTACCCCCCACCCCAGTTCTGGGGCCAACGTCCTGACTTTC.

This chain joins TRBV11-2 and TRBJ2-5, with D maybe TRBD1 (6 bases). Trimming took 4 bases from V and 1 from J, leaving 10 bases between them. Per the germline V gene, CDR1 is SGHAT and CDR2 is FQNNGV. This CDR3 contains 14 residues. CDR3 protein: CASSWTVPQETQYF. The DNA of the CDR3 is TGTGCCAGCAGCTGGACAGTGCCCCAAGAGACCCAGTACTTC.

This sequence joins TRBV7-6 and TRBJ2-1, with 7 bases that match TRBD2. J was trimmed by 6 bases and V by 5 bases; bases with no gene match: 7. This CDR3 comprises 14 residues. Germline values: CDR1 SGHVS, CDR2 FNYEAQ. CDR3 bases: TGTGCCAGCAGCATTAGCGGGCCCACCAATGAGCAGTTCTTC. Translated: CASSISGPTNEQFF. The whole variable domain, remainder taken from reference TRBV7-6 and TRBJ2-1, is GAGVSQSPRYKVTKRGQDVALRCDPISGHVSLYWYRQALGQGPEFLTYFNYEAQQDKSGLPNDRFSAERPEGSISTLTIQRTEQRDSAMYRCASSISGPTNEQFFGPGTRLTVL.

This clone was seen a few times. This chain uses TRBV4-2 with TRBJ2-4, with D tentatively TRBD2 (6 bases). V was trimmed by 4 bases and J by 3 bases, leaving 16 bases between them. This CDR3 spans 16 amino acids. Germline CDR1 LGHNA, CDR2 YNFKEQ. The CDR3 reads CASSPVGEGGKNIQYF. Here the CDR3 DNA reads TGTGCCAGCAGCCCGGTGGGAGAGGGAGGCAAAAACATTCAGTACTTC.

V gene TRBV15 combines with J gene TRBJ2-7; D possibly corresponds to TRBD2 (5 bases). Germline values: CDR1 LNHNV, CDR2 YYDKDF (reference sequence). This CDR3 region has 16 residues. V was trimmed by 4 bases and J by 4 bases, leaving 20 bases between them. DNA of the CDR3: TGTGCCACCAGCAATTTCCTACCGGGGAATCGGTACGAGCAGTACTTC. This gives the protein CATSNFLPGNRYEQYF.

V is TRBV10-3 and J is TRBJ1-1, with D possibly matching TRBD1 (5 bases). Germline CDR1 ENHRY, CDR2 SYGVKD. The V gene lost 3 bases and the J gene lost 1 base, with 9 bases spanning the gap. The CDR3 runs to 14 residues. The chain's CDR3 is CAISDRDKNTEAFF. The CDR3 region has the DNA TGTGCCATCAGTGACAGGGATAAGAACACTGAAGCTTTCTTT.

This clone was detected a few times. V and J are TRBV4-1 and TRBJ2-1; 7 bases agree with TRBD2. CDR3 length: 13 residues. CDR1 is MGHRA, CDR2 YSYEKL, per germline. Trimming cost V 6 bases and J 6 bases; bases outside gene matches: 5. DNA for the CDR3: TGCGCCAGCAGGCGACTAGCAGGCAATGAGCAGTTCTTC. Its protein product is CASRRLAGNEQFF.

The J gene is TRBJ2-7, the V gene TRBV5-6; TRBD2 matches at 7 bases. This CDR3 is built from 12 residues. Germline values: CDR1 SGHDT, CDR2 YYEEEE. V was pared by 4 bases and J by 3 bases, with 1 base of the junction left unmatched. This CDR3 reads CASSPGGYEQYF. The CDR3, as DNA: TGTGCCAGCAGCCCGGGGGGCTACGAGCAGTACTTC. Full variable domain (missing parts from reference TRBV5-6 and TRBJ2-7): DAGVTQSPTHLIKTRGQQVTLRCSPKSGHDTVSWYQQALGQGPQFIFQYYEEEERQRGNFPDRFSGHQFPNYSSELNVNALLLGDSALYLCASSPGGYEQYFGPGTRLTVT.

V usage is TRBV28 and J usage is TRBJ2-7, with 14 bases matching TRBD2. The germline CDR1 and CDR2 sequences are MDHEN and SYDVKM. The CDR3 totals 14 residues. V was pared by 7 bases and J by 9 bases, with 8 bases of the junction left unmatched. DNA of the CDR3: TGTGCCAGCACCGATGGGACTAGCGGGAGCTCGCAGTACTTC. Protein sequence: CASTDGTSGSSQYF. The full variable domain, with the rest looked up from reference TRBV28 and TRBJ2-7, is DVKVTQSSRYLVKRTGEKVFLECVQDMDHENMFWYRQDPGLGLRLIYFSYDVKMKEKGDIPEGYSVSREKKERFSLILESASTNQTSMYLCASTDGTSGSSQYFGPGTRLTVT.

This clone was counted a few times. The rearrangement uses TRBV5-6 and TRBJ1-6, with D unclear. The CDR3 has 14 residues. Germline V lookup: CDR1 SGHDT, CDR2 YYEEEE. The ends were cut back, 4 bases at V and 12 bases at J, with 17 bases in the middle. Here the CDR3 reads CASSGGRTGLPLHF. The CDR3 DNA reads TGTGCCAGCAGCGGAGGCCGGACGGGTCTACCCCTCCACTTT.

There are a few counts of this clone. J is TRBJ2-7 and V is TRBV9; D gene ambiguous. The CDR3 sequence is 14 residues long. The V end lost 4 bases, the J end lost 4 bases, and 15 bases lay between the germline ends. CDR1 is SGDLS, CDR2 YYNGEE, per germline. The CDR3 DNA reads TGTGCCAGCAGCCCCCGATGGAGCTCTTACGAGCAGTACTTC. Translation gives CASSPRWSSYEQYF.

The chain couples TRBV18 to TRBJ1-2, with TRBD1 identical over 8 bases. Germline loops: CDR1 KGHSH, CDR2 LQKENI. With V trimmed by 3 bases and J by 5 bases, 2 bases remained unmatched. This CDR3 spans 13 amino acids. The CDR3 DNA reads as TGTGCCAGCTCACCCCAGGGGGCTTATGGCTACACCTTC. Translation gives CASSPQGAYGYTF.

The rearrangement joins TRBV7-2 to TRBJ1-5; tentatively, D is TRBD1 (5 bases). Germline CDR1 and CDR2: SGHTA and FQGNSA. The germline V and J ends were trimmed by 4 bases and 0 bases, with 10 bases remaining between them. The CDR3 totals 15 residues. CDR3 protein: CASSSYRNSNQPQHF. The CDR3 DNA is TGTGCCAGCAGCTCCTACAGGAATAGCAATCAGCCCCAGCATTTT.

The sample holds a few counts of this clone. This rearrangement joins TRBV2 to TRBJ2-1, with D possibly matching TRBD2 (6 bases). This CDR3 comprises 13 residues. Germline values: CDR1 SNHLY, CDR2 FYNNEI. V was shortened by 8 bases and J by 0 bases, with 8 bases between the two germline ends. The CDR3 DNA is TGTGCCAGCGGGGGGAGCTCCTACAATGAGCAGTTCTTC. Translation: CASGGSSYNEQFF.

The V gene is TRBV2, the J gene TRBJ2-7, with D maybe TRBD2 (5 bases). From germline, CDR1 is SNHLY and CDR2 FYNNEI. Trimming took 4 bases from V and 9 from J, leaving 13 bases between them. The CDR3 consists of 12 residues. Here the CDR3 DNA reads TGTGCCAGCAGTGCGCAGTCTAGCCGGCAGTACTTC. This encodes CASSAQSSRQYF.

V and J are TRBV30 and TRBJ2-5; 9 bases agree with TRBD2. Germline CDR1 is GTSNPN and CDR2 is SVGIG (reference sequence). V lost 2 bases and J lost 4; bases outside the gene matches: 8. The CDR3 totals 15 residues. CDR3 DNA: TGTGCCTGGAGTCGGGGACTAGCATCATCAGAGACCCAGTACTTC. Amino acid sequence: CAWSRGLASSETQYF.

This clone was seen a handful of times. The rearrangement joins TRBV6-6 to TRBJ2-7; the D gene is possibly TRBD2 (6 bases). This CDR3 is 15 amino acids long. The V end was cut by 6 bases, the J end by 3 bases, with 18 bases between. Looked up from germline, CDR1 is MNHNY and CDR2 is SVGAGI (reference sequence). CDR3 amino acids: CASSPGVGRSYEQYF. The CDR3 nucleotides are TGTGCCAGCAGCCCGGGGGTGGGGAGGAGCTACGAGCAGTACTTC.

This clone was seen more than once but under ten times. The chain couples TRBV5-1 to TRBJ2-3; TRBD2 agrees at 7 bases. This CDR3 region has 16 residues. Germline CDR1 is SGHRS and CDR2 is YFSETQ. The V gene end was trimmed by 0 bases and the J gene end by 2 bases; junction bases not matched to a gene: 6. The CDR3 reads CASSLDWLAATDTQYF. The CDR3 DNA sequence: TGCGCCAGCAGCTTGGATTGGCTAGCGGCCACAGATACGCAGTATTTT.

This clone occurred a few times. The rearrangement links TRBV5-1 to TRBJ2-3; 8 nucleotides align to TRBD1. Germline CDR1 reads SGHRS; CDR2 reads YFSETQ. This CDR3 is 14 amino acids long. Trimming at V came to 3 bases and at J to 5 bases, leaving 5 bases not matched to a gene. The CDR3 DNA follows: TGCGCCAGCAGCTCGACAGGGGTTGGAGATACGCAGTATTTT. Translated, it gives CASSSTGVGDTQYF. Full variable domain (remainder filled in from reference TRBV5-1 and TRBJ2-3): KAGVTQTPRYLIKTRGQQVTLSCSPISGHRSVSWYQQTPGQGLQFLFEYFSETQRNKGNFPGRFSGRQFSNSRSEMNVSTLELGDSALYLCASSSTGVGDTQYFGPGTRLTVL.

This clone has more than one count but fewer than ten. V and J are TRBV2 and TRBJ2-5; D is unclear. Germline lookup yields CDR1 SNHLY and CDR2 FYNNEI. This CDR3 is built from 13 residues. Trimming took 5 bases from V and 1 from J, leaving 8 bases between them. For the CDR3, the DNA is TGTGCCAGCAGTTTCAGGCCCCAAGAGACCCAGTACTTC. Amino acid sequence: CASSFRPQETQYF.